One and the same sample provided the 9 T cell receptor beta chains below, sequenced in a study of shared clonotypes between healthy human individuals. Sequenced by immunoSEQ multiplex PCR; TCRdb stores in-frame clones only, minus some. This sample has over a million clones, with 75% to 85% found just once. Source material: memory CD4+ T cells from PBMCs. Subset specified: CD45RA-negative fraction. The receptor set was obtained from a man younger than 35 in good health. Some clones in this sample may be carry-over from other donors' samples.

The CDR3 DNA follows: TGTGCCAGCAGTTACAGGACAGGGTACGACACCGGGGAGCTGTTTTTT. It encodes CASSYRTGYDTGELFF. V usage is TRBV6-5 and J usage is TRBJ2-2; 8 nucleotides line up with TRBD1. CDR1 MNHEY and CDR2 SVGAGI come from the germline V gene. CDR3 length equals 16 residues. Trimming cost V 2 bases and J 3 bases; bases outside gene matches: 5.

This clone appeared a few times. V usage is TRBV11-2 and J usage is TRBJ2-1; D is unresolved. The CDR3 is made up of 15 amino acids. Trimming removed 1 base from V and 0 bases from J, with 7 bases in between. Germline CDR1 is SGHAT and CDR2 is FQNNGV. DNA for the CDR3: TGTGCCAGCAGCTTAGCGCAGAGCTCCTACAATGAGCAGTTCTTC. This encodes CASSLAQSSYNEQFF.

The chain recombines TRBV5-1 with TRBJ1-2; 8 positions match TRBD1. Per germline, CDR1 SGHRS and CDR2 YFSETQ. V gave up 5 bases and J gave up 1 base; unmatched junction bases: 4. The CDR3 totals 14 residues. In DNA form, the CDR3 reads TGCGCCAGCAGTGGCAGGGGGCATAACTATGGCTACACCTTC. Translated, it gives CASSGRGHNYGYTF.

This clone occurred many times. This chain uses TRBV7-2 with TRBJ1-1, with 9 bases matching TRBD1. This CDR3 is 17 amino acids long. CDR1 and CDR2 (germline): SGHTA, FQGNSA. Trimming took 2 bases from V and 1 from J; bases not matched to a gene: 8. For the CDR3, the DNA is TGTGCCAGCAGCTTATACACAGGGGGCACCAGGAACACTGAAGCTTTCTTT. Residues: CASSLYTGGTRNTEAFF.

This clone was found a few times. This chain connects TRBV7-9 to TRBJ1-1; D is unresolved. The ends were cut back, 4 bases at V and 5 bases at J, with 11 bases in the middle. This CDR3 is built from 13 residues. In germline, CDR1 is SEHNR, CDR2 FQNEAQ (reference sequence). In DNA, the CDR3 is TGTGCCAGCAGCTCCCAAAGTACGACTGAAGCTTTCTTT. Translated: CASSSQSTTEAFF.

This clone was seen only once. The chain carries TRBV14 and TRBJ2-1; D may match TRBD1 or TRBD2 (5 bases each). The length of the CDR3 is 14 residues. The V gene's germline CDR1 is SGHDN and CDR2 FVKESK. V lost 1 base and J 6 bases, leaving 10 bases between the germline ends. The CDR3 loop is CASSQGTRGNEQFF. CDR3 nucleotides: TGTGCCAGCAGCCAAGGAACGAGGGGCAATGAGCAGTTCTTC.

The chain recombines TRBV27 with TRBJ2-7; 10 bases line up with TRBD1. The V segment lost 5 bases and the J segment 6 bases; nucleotides outside the gene matches: 13. Germline lookup yields CDR1 MNHEY and CDR2 SMNVEV (reference sequence). CDR3 size: 16 residues. The CDR3 region is CASSPTTGTGVSEQYF. The CDR3 DNA sequence: TGTGCCAGCAGTCCTACAACCGGGACAGGGGTAAGCGAGCAGTACTTC.

The rearrangement joins TRBV7-2 to TRBJ2-5; TRBD2 might be the D (6 bases). With the DNA end fitting TRBJ2-7 better, the J assignment may be wrong. The CDR3 covers 15 residues. Germline assignment: CDR1 SGHTA and CDR2 FQGNSA. The CDR3 nucleotides are TGTGCCAGCAGCACCGCCGGGACGGAGGGCTACGAGCAGTACTTC. It codes for CASSTAGTEGYEQYF.

The chain joins TRBV5-6 to TRBJ2-1; D is possibly TRBD1 (5 bases). Germline CDR1 and CDR2: SGHDT and YYEEEE. This CDR3 spans 16 amino acids. V lost 4 bases and J lost 8, with 22 bases in between. The DNA for the CDR3 is TGTGCCAGCAGCCCCACCCCTATGGCGGAAGGGGATGAGCAGTTCTTC. Translated: CASSPTPMAEGDEQFF.